Detailed here is one T cell receptor beta chain. Sample-barcoded 5' priming and a J-beta primer mix drove a second PCR of roughly 7 to 11 cycles. TCRdb redid the calling of the 5' RACE reads with MiXCR, one entry per CDR3 protein. The sample holds 800,000 or so distinct CDR3 sequences; roughly 25% are singletons and the top ten take approximately 3.7%. This entry belongs to a study of blood T cells in healthy people across ages. This CDR3 has 14 amino acids. Germline CDR1 and CDR2: MGHRA and YSYEKL. V lost 4 bases, J lost 8 bases, and 17 bases lay in between. These records were also assigned to another study, of T cells of mothers and their children.

The sequenced sample was blood. This clonotype originated in a boy aged 5-17 years in good health. The V gene is TRBV4-1, the J gene TRBJ1-1, with D unclear. The CDR3 DNA follows: TGCGCCAGCAGCCCGCTGAACATGGGATCCGAAGCTTTCTTT. Protein product: CASSPLNMGSEAFF.